This paragraph reports one T cell receptor (beta chain). Its target is unknown. The germline CDR1 and CDR2 sequences are SGHTA and FQGNSA. V was trimmed by 1 base and J by 4 bases, leaving 10 bases between them. The CDR3 is 14 amino acids. The entry originates in a study of T-cell memory formation after mild COVID-19. Whole-study findings and limits: The authors left the SARS-CoV-2 specificity of second-wave clones peaking on day 37 unconfirmed. Clones contracting across day 15 to 85 had a balanced CD4/CD8 profile; later expanding clones leaned CD4+.

A 5'RACE reaction primed in the constant segment made cDNA libraries of TCR alpha and TCR beta, and these carried sample barcodes and UMIs. TCRdb ran MiXCR on the 5' RACE reads and lists one entry per CDR3 protein. The sample yields about 260,000 distinct CDR3 sequences, around 8% seen once. Sequenced material: PBMCs or a T cell subset sorted from them (not recorded which). This TCR derives from a man aged 18 to 35 who had mild COVID-19 (a few samples of this study predate the infection). Cell type and time point are not known. The J gene is TRBJ1-1, the V gene TRBV7-2; no clear D gene. The CDR3 sequence is CASSLGWGGTEAFF. CDR3 nucleotides: TGTGCCAGCAGCTTAGGATGGGGTGGCACTGAAGCTTTCTTT.